One and the same sample provided the 3 T cell receptor beta chains below, sequenced in a study of blood T cell repertoires in COVID-19. Only in-frame clones appear in the TCRdb table, and some are missing; sequencing was by immunoSEQ multiplex PCR. Here the sample spans about 130,000 clones, around 89% being singletons. Sequencing input: peripheral blood. The receptors come from a man aged 55 to 70 with COVID-19, enrolled during active disease.

This chain joins TRBV11-3 and TRBJ2-4, with D possibly matching TRBD2 (6 bases). V was trimmed by 2 bases and J by 3 bases, leaving 20 bases between them. Germline-derived CDR1 and CDR2 are SGHNT and YENEEA. CDR3 size: 18 residues. CDR3 nucleotides: TGTGCCAGCAGCTTAAACCCAGGAGGGTTGGGTGACAAAAACATTCAGTACTTC. As protein: CASSLNPGGLGDKNIQYF.

This chain links TRBV1 with TRBJ1-5. TRBV1 is described as a pseudogene. The CDR3 runs to 18 residues. Here the CDR3 reads CTSSQGQPGGLSNQPQHF. DNA of the CDR3: TGCACCAGCAGCCAAGGACAGCCCGGAGGGCTGAGCAATCAGCCCCAGCATTTT.

This clone was seen a handful of times. The chain links TRBV2 to TRBJ1-5; a possible D gene is TRBD1 (5 bases). The CDR3 is 14 residues long. V shed 1 base and J shed 7 bases, with 11 bases lying between them. Germline V gives CDR1 SNHLY, CDR2 FYNNEI. This CDR3 reads CASSEVWGGQPQHF. CDR3 nucleotides: TGTGCCAGCAGTGAAGTCTGGGGGGGACAGCCCCAGCATTTT.